Reported below is one T cell receptor (beta chain). Its antigen is unknown. This sample is drawn from a study of T cells in Graves' hyperthyroidism and ophthalmopathy. Regarding the study as a whole: With a median lead of roughly 6.8 months before onset, the model predicted ophthalmopathy. A model using 13 V-J features told ophthalmopathy apart from stable hyperthyroidism.

The V gene end was trimmed by 10 bases and the J gene end by 4 bases; junction bases not matched to a gene: 11. Germline V gene sequence: CDR1 ENHRY, CDR2 SYGVKD. This CDR3 has 15 residues. Researchers took RNA transcripts and amplified the TCR beta CDR3 regions from them. Researchers ran a first-round RT-PCR on the TCR CDR3 using the HTBI primer set. TCRdb re-derived calls from the multiplex PCR reads in MiXCR, one entry per CDR3 protein. Of fewer than 350,000 distinct CDR3 sequences in the sample, roughly a fifth were seen once. Sequencing was done on a sample of blood. The chain recombines TRBV10-3 with TRBJ1-4, with TRBD1 matching 8 bases. This TCR was sampled from a woman between 45 and 65 years old with Graves' hyperthyroidism. The CDR3: CATKSGTGRNEKLFF. CDR3 bases: TGTGCCACGAAGAGCGGGACAGGTCGTAATGAAAAACTGTTTTTT.